This TCR beta chain was profiled in a study of OX40 agonist ivuxolimab in advanced cancers. A note on this clone: Its antigen remains unidentified.

Sequencing was performed with immunoSEQ multiplex PCR; in TCRdb, only in-frame clones are kept and a portion is missing. This sample has approximately 66,000 clones, with roughly 85% found just once. Study-wide points: Among expanded peripheral T cells, antigen specificity went undetermined. Clonal expansion in partial responders at 0.1-3.0 mg/kg ranked among the lowest.

The TCR sequence derives from an adult with an advanced solid tumor such as melanoma, head and neck, liver or kidney cancer. This material consisted of CD4+ or CD8+ T cells sorted from blood, taken in a trial of the OX40 agonist ivuxolimab.

The CDR3 protein is CAPIGGARCTGELFF. In nucleotides, the CDR3 is TGTGCCCCCATCGGGGGGGCGAGGTGCACCGGGGAGCTGTTTTTT. The V and J genes are TRBV10-3 and TRBJ2-2; 8 bases agree with TRBD2. Germline lookup yields CDR1 ENHRY and CDR2 SYGVKD. The CDR3 has 15 residues. J gave up 4 bases and V 11 bases, and 12 bases lay outside the gene matches.